This is a list of T cell receptor beta chains from one sample in a study of blood T cell repertoires in COVID-19. The repertoire was sequenced with immunoSEQ multiplex PCR; TCRdb's copy has only in-frame clones and lacks some. The data contain roughly 100,000 clones, roughly 87% of them singletons. The sample comprised peripheral blood. The receptors come from a man aged 45 to 65 in a cohort sampled during active COVID-19. The CDR3 runs from the conserved cysteine through the conserved F or W. A D gene is named only where the DNA matches it firmly. A clone size is listed for some rows: how often the clone was seen (once, few, many), or a class if it is expanded.

V,size,J,D,DNA,CDR3
TRBV3-1/TRBV3-2,once,TRBJ1-2,.,TGTGCCAGCAGCCAAGCACTTATGGGAGTTGCCGGCTACACCTTC,CASSQALMGVAGYTF
TRBV19,.,TRBJ2-3,TRBD2,TGTGCCAGTAGTCCCCGGGAGGGGGGGAGCACAGATACGCAGTATTTT,CASSPREGGSTDTQYF
TRBV7-8,.,TRBJ2-6,TRBD2,TGTGCCAGCAGCTTAGCCTCGGGGACCGGGACTAGCGGACGATCTGGGGCCAACGTCCTGACTTTC,CASSLASGTGTSGRSGANVLTF
TRBV28,once,TRBJ1-6,TRBD1,TGTGCCAGCAGTTTAGGGGGACAGGGTAATTCACCCCTCCACTTT,CASSLGGQGNSPLHF
TRBV25-1,.,TRBJ2-5,TRBD1,TGTGCCAGCAGTGAATATTCCGGACAGGGTGGAGAGACCCAGTACTTC,CASSEYSGQGGETQYF
TRBV20-1,.,TRBJ2-1,TRBD2,TGCAGTGCTAGTTCCCTAGCGGGGGGGCAAGTATCCTACAATGAGCAGTTCTTC,CSASSLAGGQVSYNEQFF
TRBV6-2/TRBV6-3,.,TRBJ2-1,.,TGTGCCAGCAGTTACTCGAGGGGGGGGTCCTACAATGAGCAGTTCTTC,CASSYSRGGSYNEQFF
TRBV7-2,.,TRBJ1-1,.,TGTGCCAGCAGCCCTCGGGGGATGAACACTGAAGCTTTCTTT,CASSPRGMNTEAFF
TRBV7-9,.,TRBJ2-3,.,TGTGCCAGCAGCTTGTCTAGCAACCCAGATACGCAGTATTTT,CASSLSSNPDTQYF
TRBV28,few,TRBJ2-2,.,TGTGCCAGCAGTTTACGGCGGGGGCCCACCGGGGAGCTGTTTTTT,CASSLRRGPTGELFF
TRBV5-1,.,TRBJ1-5,TRBD1,TGCGCCAGCAGCGGCGGGACAGGGGGGAATCAGCCCCAGCATTTT,CASSGGTGGNQPQHF
TRBV5-6,.,TRBJ2-5,TRBD2,TGTGCCAGCAGCCGGACTAGACGGGTACAAGAGACCCAGTACTTC,CASSRTRRVQETQYF
TRBV3-1/TRBV3-2,.,TRBJ2-4,.,TGTGCCAGCAGCCTCAACGGTCTAGCCAAAAACATTCAGTACTTC,CASSLNGLAKNIQYF
TRBV19,.,TRBJ2-7,.,TGTGCCAGTAGTATAGATGGGGCCGGTGACGGATATGAGCAGTACTTC,CASSIDGAGDGYEQYF
TRBV6-1,.,TRBJ1-2,.,TGTGCCAGCAGTGGGAAGACAGAGCTACTTAACTATGGCTACACCTTC,CASSGKTELLNYGYTF
TRBV10-2,.,TRBJ2-7,.,TGCGCCAGCCGTCGACCCCGGACAGAATCCTACGAGCAGTACTTC,CASRRPRTESYEQYF